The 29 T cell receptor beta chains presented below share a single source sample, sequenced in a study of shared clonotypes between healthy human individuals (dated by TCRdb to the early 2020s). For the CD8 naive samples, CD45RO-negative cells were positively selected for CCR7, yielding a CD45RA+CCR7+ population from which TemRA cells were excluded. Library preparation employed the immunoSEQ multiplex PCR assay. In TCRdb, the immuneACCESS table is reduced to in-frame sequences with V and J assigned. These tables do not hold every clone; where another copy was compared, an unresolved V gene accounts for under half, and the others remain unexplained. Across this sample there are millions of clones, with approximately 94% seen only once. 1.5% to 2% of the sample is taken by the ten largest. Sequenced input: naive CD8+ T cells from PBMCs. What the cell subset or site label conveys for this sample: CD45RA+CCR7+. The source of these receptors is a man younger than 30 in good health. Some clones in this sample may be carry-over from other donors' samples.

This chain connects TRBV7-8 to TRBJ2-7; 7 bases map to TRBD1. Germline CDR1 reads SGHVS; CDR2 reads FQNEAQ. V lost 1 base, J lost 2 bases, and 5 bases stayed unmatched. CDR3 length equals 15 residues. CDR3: CASSLVGDSPYEQYF. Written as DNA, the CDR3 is TGTGCCAGCAGCTTAGTTGGGGACAGCCCCTACGAGCAGTACTTC.

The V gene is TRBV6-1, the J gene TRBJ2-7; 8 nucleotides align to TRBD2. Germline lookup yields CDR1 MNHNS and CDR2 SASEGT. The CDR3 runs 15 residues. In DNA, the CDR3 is TGTGCATCTTTTGGAGGACTAGCTTACTCCTACGAGCAGTACTTC. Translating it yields CASFGGLAYSYEQYF.

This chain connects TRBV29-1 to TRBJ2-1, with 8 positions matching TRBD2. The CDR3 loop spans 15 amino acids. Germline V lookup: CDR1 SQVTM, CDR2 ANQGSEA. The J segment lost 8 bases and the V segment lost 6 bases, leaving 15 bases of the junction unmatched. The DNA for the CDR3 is TGCAGCGTCGTGGGGGGCGGGAGGCCCGTGTATGAGCAGTTCTTC. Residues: CSVVGGGRPVYEQFF.

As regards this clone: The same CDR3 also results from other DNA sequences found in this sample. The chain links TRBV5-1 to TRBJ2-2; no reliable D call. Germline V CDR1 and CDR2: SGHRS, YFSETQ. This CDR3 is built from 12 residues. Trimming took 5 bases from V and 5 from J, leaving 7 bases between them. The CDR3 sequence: CASSLKTGELFF. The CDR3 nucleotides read TGCGCCAGCAGTTTAAAAACCGGGGAGCTGTTTTTT. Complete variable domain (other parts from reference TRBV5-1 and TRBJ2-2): KAGVTQTPRYLIKTRGQQVTLSCSPISGHRSVSWYQQTPGQGLQFLFEYFSETQRNKGNFPGRFSGRQFSNSRSEMNVSTLELGDSALYLCASSLKTGELFFGEGSRLTVL.

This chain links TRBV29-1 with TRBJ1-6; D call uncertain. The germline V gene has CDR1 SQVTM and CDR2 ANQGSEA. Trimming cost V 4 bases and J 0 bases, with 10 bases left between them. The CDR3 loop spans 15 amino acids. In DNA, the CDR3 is TGCAGCGTTGCGGACGGGAGCTCCTATAATTCACCCCTCCACTTT. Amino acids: CSVADGSSYNSPLHF.

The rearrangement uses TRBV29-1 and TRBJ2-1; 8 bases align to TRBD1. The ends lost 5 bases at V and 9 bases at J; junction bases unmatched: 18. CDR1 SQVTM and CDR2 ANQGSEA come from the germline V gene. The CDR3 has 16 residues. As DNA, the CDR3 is TGCAGCGTTCGGGGCCAAATGCAGGGGGCTTTGGGTGAGCAGTTCTTC. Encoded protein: CSVRGQMQGALGEQFF.

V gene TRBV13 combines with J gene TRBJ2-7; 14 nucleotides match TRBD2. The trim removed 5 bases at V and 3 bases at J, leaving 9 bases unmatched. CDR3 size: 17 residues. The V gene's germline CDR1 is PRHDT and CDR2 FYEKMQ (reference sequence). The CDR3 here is CASSPRLAGGPNYEQYF. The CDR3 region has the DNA TGTGCCAGCAGCCCAAGACTAGCGGGAGGGCCGAACTACGAGCAGTACTTC. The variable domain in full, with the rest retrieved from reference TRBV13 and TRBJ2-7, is AAGVIQSPRHLIKEKRETATLKCYPIPRHDTVYWYQQGPGQDPQFLISFYEKMQSDKGSIPDRFSAQQFSDYHSELNMSSLELGDSALYFCASSPRLAGGPNYEQYFGPGTRLTVT.

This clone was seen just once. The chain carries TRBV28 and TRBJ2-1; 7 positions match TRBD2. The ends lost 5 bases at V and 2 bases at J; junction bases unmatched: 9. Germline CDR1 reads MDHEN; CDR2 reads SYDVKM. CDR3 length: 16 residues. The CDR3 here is CASSEHPGTTYNEQFF. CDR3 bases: TGTGCCAGCAGTGAACATCCCGGGACTACCTACAATGAGCAGTTCTTC.

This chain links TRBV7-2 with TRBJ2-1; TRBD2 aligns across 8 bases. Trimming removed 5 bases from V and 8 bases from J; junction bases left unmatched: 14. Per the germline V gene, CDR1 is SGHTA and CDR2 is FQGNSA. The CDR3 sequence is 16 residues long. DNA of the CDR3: TGTGCCAGCAGCGATGGGTCCGGGACTAGGAGATATGAGCAGTTCTTC. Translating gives CASSDGSGTRRYEQFF.

The CDR3 DNA reads TGTGCCAGCAGCTTGAGGCGGGAGGCCACAGATACGCAGTATTTT. Translated: CASSLRREATDTQYF. This rearrangement joins TRBV5-4 to TRBJ2-3; 8 nucleotides match TRBD2. CDR1 is SGHNT, CDR2 YYREEE, per germline (reference sequence). CDR3 size: 15 residues. The trim removed 1 base at V and 2 bases at J, leaving 3 bases unmatched.

CDR3 residues: CASRSRPAWETQYF. The DNA for the CDR3 is TGTGCCAGCAGATCCAGGCCGGCATGGGAGACCCAGTACTTC. This chain links TRBV27 with TRBJ2-5; D is unclear. The CDR3 contains 14 residues. CDR1 is MNHEY and CDR2 is SMNVEV in the germline V gene (reference sequence). Trimming took off 6 bases at V and 5 bases at J, with 16 bases between the two ends.

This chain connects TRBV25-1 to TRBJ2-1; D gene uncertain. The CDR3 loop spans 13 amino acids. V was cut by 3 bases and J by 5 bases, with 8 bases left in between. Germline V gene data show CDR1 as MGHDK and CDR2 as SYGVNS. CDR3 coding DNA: TGTGCCAGCAGTGACCAGGTCCACAATGAGCAGTTCTTC. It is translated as CASSDQVHNEQFF.

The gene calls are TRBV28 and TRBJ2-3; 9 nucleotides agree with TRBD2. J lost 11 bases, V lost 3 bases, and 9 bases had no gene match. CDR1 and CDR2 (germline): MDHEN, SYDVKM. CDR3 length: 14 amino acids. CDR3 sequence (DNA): TGTGCCAGCAGTTTCCAGACTAGCGGCCGTGGGCAGTATTTT. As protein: CASSFQTSGRGQYF.

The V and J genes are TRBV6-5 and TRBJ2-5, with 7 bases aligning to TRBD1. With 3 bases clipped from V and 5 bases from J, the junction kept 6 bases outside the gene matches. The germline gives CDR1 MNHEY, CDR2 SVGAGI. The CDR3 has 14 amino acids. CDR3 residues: CASSYFGRGETQYF. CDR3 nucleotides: TGTGCCAGCAGTTATTTCGGCAGGGGGGAGACCCAGTACTTC.

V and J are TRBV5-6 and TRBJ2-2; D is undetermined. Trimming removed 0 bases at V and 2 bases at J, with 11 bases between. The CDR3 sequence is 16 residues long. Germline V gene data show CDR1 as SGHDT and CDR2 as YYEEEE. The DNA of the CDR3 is TGTGCCAGCAGCTTGGAACTAACTACTAACACCGGGGAGCTGTTTTTT. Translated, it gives CASSLELTTNTGELFF.

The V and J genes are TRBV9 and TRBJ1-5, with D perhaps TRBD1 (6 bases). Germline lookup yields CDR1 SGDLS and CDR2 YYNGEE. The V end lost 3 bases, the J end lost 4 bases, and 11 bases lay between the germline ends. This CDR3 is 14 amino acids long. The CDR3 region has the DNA TGTGCCAGCAGCGCCGGTGGGACAAATCAGCCCCAGCATTTT. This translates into CASSAGGTNQPQHF. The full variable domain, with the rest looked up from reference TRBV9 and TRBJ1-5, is DSGVTQTPKHLITATGQRVTLRCSPRSGDLSVYWYQQSLDQGLQFLIQYYNGEERAKGNILERFSAQQFPDLHSELNLSSLELGDSALYFCASSAGGTNQPQHFGDGTRLSIL.

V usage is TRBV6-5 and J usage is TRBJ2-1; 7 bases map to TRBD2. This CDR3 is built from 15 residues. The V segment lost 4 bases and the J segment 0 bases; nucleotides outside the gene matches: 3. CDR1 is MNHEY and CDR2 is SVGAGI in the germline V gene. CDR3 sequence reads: CASSSTSDSYNEQFF. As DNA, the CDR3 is TGTGCCAGCAGTTCCACTAGCGACTCCTACAATGAGCAGTTCTTC.

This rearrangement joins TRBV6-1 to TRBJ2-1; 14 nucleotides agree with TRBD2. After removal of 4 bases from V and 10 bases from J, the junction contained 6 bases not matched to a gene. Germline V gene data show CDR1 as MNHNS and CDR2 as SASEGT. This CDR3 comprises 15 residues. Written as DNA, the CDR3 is TGTGCCAGCAGTGCGGGACTAGCGGGAGCCAGAGAGCAGTTCTTC. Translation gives CASSAGLAGAREQFF.

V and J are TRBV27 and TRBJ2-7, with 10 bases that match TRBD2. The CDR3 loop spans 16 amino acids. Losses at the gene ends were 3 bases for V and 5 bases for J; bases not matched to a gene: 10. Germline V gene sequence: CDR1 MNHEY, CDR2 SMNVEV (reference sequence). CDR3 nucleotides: TGTGCCAGCAGTTTGAGAACCCTAGCGGGAGTTAACGAGCAGTACTTC. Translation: CASSLRTLAGVNEQYF.

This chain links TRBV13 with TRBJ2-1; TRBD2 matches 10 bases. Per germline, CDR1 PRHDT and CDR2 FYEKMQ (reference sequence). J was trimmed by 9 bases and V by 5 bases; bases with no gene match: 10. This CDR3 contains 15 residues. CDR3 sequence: CASSPLAGGPIEQFF. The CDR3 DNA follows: TGTGCCAGCAGCCCCTTAGCGGGAGGCCCAATTGAGCAGTTCTTC.

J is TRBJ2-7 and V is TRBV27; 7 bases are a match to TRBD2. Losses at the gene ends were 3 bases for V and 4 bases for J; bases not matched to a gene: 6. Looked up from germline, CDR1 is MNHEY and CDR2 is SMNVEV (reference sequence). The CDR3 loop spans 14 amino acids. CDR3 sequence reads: CASSFQGLVYEQYF. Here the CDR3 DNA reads TGTGCCAGCAGTTTCCAAGGACTAGTTTACGAGCAGTACTTC.

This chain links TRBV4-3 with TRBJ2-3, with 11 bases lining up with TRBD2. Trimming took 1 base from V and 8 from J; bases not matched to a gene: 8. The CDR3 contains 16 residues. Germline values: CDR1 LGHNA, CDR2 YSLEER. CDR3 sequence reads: CASSQVLAGVYATQYF. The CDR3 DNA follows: TGCGCCAGCAGCCAAGTACTAGCGGGAGTTTACGCTACGCAGTATTTT.

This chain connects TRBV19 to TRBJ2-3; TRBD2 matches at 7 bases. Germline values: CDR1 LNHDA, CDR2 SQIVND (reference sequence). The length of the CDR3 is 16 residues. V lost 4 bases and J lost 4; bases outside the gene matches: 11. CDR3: CASSTREVREADTQYF. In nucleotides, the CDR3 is TGTGCCAGTAGTACCCGAGAGGTACGGGAGGCAGATACGCAGTATTTT.

The CDR3, as DNA: TGTGCCAGCTCACCGTGGACCCGGGCGGGCGGGGAGCTGTTTTTT. Protein: CASSPWTRAGGELFF. The V gene is TRBV18, the J gene TRBJ2-2; TRBD2 might be the D (5 bases). Germline V gene lookup returns CDR1 KGHSH and CDR2 LQKENI. There are 15 residues in the CDR3. Trimming removed 3 bases from V and 7 bases from J, with 15 bases in between.

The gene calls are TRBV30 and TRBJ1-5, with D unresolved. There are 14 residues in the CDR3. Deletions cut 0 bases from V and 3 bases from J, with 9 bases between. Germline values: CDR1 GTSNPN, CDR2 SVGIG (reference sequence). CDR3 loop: CAWSVTASNQPQHF. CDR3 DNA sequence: TGTGCCTGGAGTGTAACAGCCTCCAATCAGCCCCAGCATTTT.

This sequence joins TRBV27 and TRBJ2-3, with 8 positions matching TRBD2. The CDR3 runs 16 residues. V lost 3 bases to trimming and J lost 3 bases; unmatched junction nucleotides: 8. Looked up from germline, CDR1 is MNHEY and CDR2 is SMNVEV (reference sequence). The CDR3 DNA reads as TGTGCCAGCAGTTTCCTCCCACTAGCGGCTACAGATACGCAGTATTTT. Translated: CASSFLPLAATDTQYF.

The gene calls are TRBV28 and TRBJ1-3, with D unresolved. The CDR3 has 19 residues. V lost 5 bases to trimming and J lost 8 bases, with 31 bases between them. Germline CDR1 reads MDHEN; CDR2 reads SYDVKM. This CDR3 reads CASSPLGTVLPPPGDTIYF. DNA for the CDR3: TGTGCCAGCAGTCCCCTCGGTACAGTCTTGCCTCCCCCCGGCGACACCATATATTTT.

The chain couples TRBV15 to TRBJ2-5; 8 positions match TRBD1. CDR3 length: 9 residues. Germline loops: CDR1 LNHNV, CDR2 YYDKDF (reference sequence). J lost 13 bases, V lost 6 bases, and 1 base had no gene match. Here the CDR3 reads CATRGTGYF. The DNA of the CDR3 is TGTGCCACCAGAGGGACAGGGTACTTC.

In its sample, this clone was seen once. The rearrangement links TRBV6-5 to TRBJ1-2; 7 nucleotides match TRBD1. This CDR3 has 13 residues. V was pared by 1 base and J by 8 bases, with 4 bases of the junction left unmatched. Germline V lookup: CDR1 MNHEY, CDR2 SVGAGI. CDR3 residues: CASSYYQGEGYTF. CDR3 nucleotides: TGTGCCAGCAGTTACTATCAGGGGGAGGGCTACACCTTC.